The rows below give T cell receptor beta chains drawn from one sample of a study of T-cell memory formation after mild COVID-19. TCRdb independently ran MiXCR on the 5' RACE reads; one entry per CDR3 protein. The table has about 470,000 distinct CDR3 sequences, around 27% seen once. The sample consisted of PBMCs or a T cell subset sorted from them (not recorded which). Receptor source: an adult woman who had mild COVID-19 (a few samples of this study predate the infection). Cell type and time point are not known. CDR3s leave out the opening cysteine and the closing phenylalanine or tryptophan.

>TRBV7-9
AGGSTEAF
>TRBV7-6
ASSLGGQGWETQY
>TRBV6-5
ASTRKGGVSTGELF
>TRBV7-9
ASSHPEEPSGTQY
>TRBV4-2
ASSQALADSSYEQY
>TRBV12-3/TRBV12-4
ASSYESDEQF
>TRBV19
ASSIDRGKYGYT
>TRBV20-1
SARDLSSGGGYEQF
>TRBV7-9
ASTTTRGAGTDTQY
>TRBV6-2/TRBV6-3
ASSYSIAGEYSYEQY
>TRBV9
ASTGTSGSNEQF